The 20 T cell receptor beta chains listed next were all sequenced from one sample in a study of OX40 agonist ivuxolimab in advanced cancers. The assay was immunoSEQ multiplex PCR, and TCRdb's table has in-frame clones only and misses some. The sample has about 96,000 clones; less than 85% are singletons. Sequences were derived from CD4+ or CD8+ T cells sorted from blood, sampled in a trial of the OX40 agonist ivuxolimab. The receptors originated from an adult with an advanced solid tumor such as melanoma, head and neck, liver or kidney cancer.

V and J are TRBV5-1 and TRBJ2-1; 9 bases agree with TRBD1. Germline V lookup: CDR1 SGHRS, CDR2 YFSETQ. The CDR3 extends over 13 amino acids. Germline trimming cut 3 bases from V and 10 bases from J; bases unmatched to any gene: 5. CDR3 nucleotide sequence: TGCGCCAGCAGCTCGGACAGGGGAGGGGAGCAGTTCTTC. It codes for CASSSDRGGEQFF.

This clone was seen more than once but under ten times. The V call is TRBV7-8, the J call TRBJ2-7, with D perhaps assigned TRBD1 or TRBD2 (6 bases each). There are 13 residues in the CDR3. Germline loops: CDR1 SGHVS, CDR2 FQNEAQ. V was clipped by 2 bases and J by 6 bases, with 11 bases between them. In nucleotides, the CDR3 is TGTGCCAGCAGCTTATTAGGAGGGGGCGAGCAGTACTTC. Amino acid sequence: CASSLLGGGEQYF. Drawing the rest from reference TRBV7-8 and TRBJ2-7, the complete variable domain is GAGVSQSPRYKVAKRGQDVALRCDPISGHVSLFWYQQALGQGPEFLTYFQNEAQLDKSGLPSDRFFAERPEGSVSTLKIQRTQQEDSAVYLCASSLLGGGEQYFGPGTRLTVT.

The chain combines TRBV10-3 with TRBJ2-7; 11 nucleotides line up with TRBD1. The CDR3 runs 13 residues. Germline V CDR1 and CDR2: ENHRY, SYGVKD. The V and J ends lost 5 bases and 6 bases, in that order; junction bases with no gene match: 3. CDR3 coding DNA: TGTGCCATCAGTTGGACAGGGGGCGGCGAGCAGTACTTC. Translating it yields CAISWTGGGEQYF.

The genes are TRBV10-3 and TRBJ2-7, with 7 bases identical to TRBD1. In germline, CDR1 is ENHRY, CDR2 SYGVKD. The CDR3 is 14 residues long. V lost 10 bases and J lost 0; bases outside the gene matches: 9. The DNA of the CDR3 is TGTGCCAGCAAAGGGACAGCCAGCTCCTACGAGCAGTACTTC. This codes for CASKGTASSYEQYF.

The chain has TRBV7-9 and TRBJ1-4, with D maybe TRBD1 (5 bases). This CDR3 contains 14 residues. V lost 1 base, J lost 8 bases, and 11 bases lay in between. Germline assignment: CDR1 SEHNR and CDR2 FQNEAQ (reference sequence). CDR3 amino acids: CASSLGGSKEKLFF. CDR3 sequence (DNA): TGTGCCAGCAGCTTAGGGGGCAGTAAGGAAAAACTGTTTTTT.

The V and J genes are TRBV6-5 and TRBJ2-7; D is undetermined. This CDR3 region has 14 residues. The V gene's germline CDR1 is MNHEY and CDR2 SVGAGI. Trimming cost V 4 bases and J 0 bases, with 10 bases left between them. For the CDR3, the DNA is TGTGCCAGCAGTTGGAACCAAATCTCCTACGAGCAGTACTTC. Encoded protein: CASSWNQISYEQYF.

This sequence joins TRBV5-6 and TRBJ1-2; TRBD1 agrees at 10 bases. Per germline, CDR1 SGHDT and CDR2 YYEEEE. With 5 bases clipped from V and 7 bases from J, the junction kept 5 bases outside the gene matches. There are 13 residues in the CDR3. The CDR3 DNA reads as TGTGCCAGCAGTTCCGGGACAGGGGTTGGCTACACCTTC. Its protein product is CASSSGTGVGYTF.

This chain joins TRBV7-9 and TRBJ1-3, with unresolved D. V lost 10 bases, J lost 4 bases, and 14 bases lay in between. The germline V gene encodes CDR1 SEHNR and CDR2 FQNEAQ (reference sequence). This CDR3 spans 13 amino acids. The CDR3 region has the DNA TGTGCCACCCATGTGGGGATGGGAAACACCATATATTTT. This codes for CATHVGMGNTIYF.

The chain is built from TRBV2 and TRBJ2-3; D call uncertain. The CDR3 totals 12 residues. Germline-derived CDR1 and CDR2 are SNHLY and FYNNEI. V was trimmed by 4 bases and J by 3 bases, leaving 5 bases between them. The CDR3: CASSGETDTQYF. CDR3 sequence (DNA): TGTGCCAGCAGTGGAGAGACAGATACGCAGTATTTT.

The chain links TRBV30 to TRBJ1-2; 7 bases are shared with TRBD1. The germline V gene has CDR1 GTSNPN and CDR2 SVGIG (reference sequence). The J segment lost 4 bases and the V segment lost 7 bases, leaving 3 bases of the junction unmatched. CDR3 length equals 11 residues. The CDR3 sequence is CASQGVYGYTF. The CDR3 nucleotides read TGTGCCTCCCAGGGGGTCTATGGCTACACCTTC.

This clone was counted between two and nine times. V and J are TRBV5-1 and TRBJ2-7, with D unresolved. The germline V gene has CDR1 SGHRS and CDR2 YFSETQ. This CDR3 is built from 15 residues. Trimming pared 4 bases from V and 0 bases from J, leaving 14 bases between. CDR3 in amino acids: CASSPGSLSSYEQYF. As DNA, the CDR3 is TGCGCCAGCAGCCCCGGGTCCCTAAGCTCCTACGAGCAGTACTTC.

For the CDR3, the DNA is TGTGCCAGCAGCTTAGGTCTTGGACTAGCGGGAGAGAAGCAGTTCTTC. This translates into CASSLGLGLAGEKQFF. The J gene is TRBJ2-1, the V gene TRBV7-9; 13 bases are shared with TRBD2. The CDR3 totals 16 residues. Trimming at V came to 1 base and at J to 11 bases, leaving 8 bases not matched to a gene. Per the germline V gene, CDR1 is SEHNR and CDR2 is FQNEAQ (reference sequence).

The gene calls are TRBV9 and TRBJ2-1; 10 bases map to TRBD2. The CDR3 is made up of 16 amino acids. V lost 3 bases and J lost 7; bases outside the gene matches: 10. The germline V gene encodes CDR1 SGDLS and CDR2 YYNGEE. As DNA, the CDR3 is TGTGCCAGCAGCGAGGGACTAGCGAGGGCTCGGAATGAGCAGTTCTTC. This translates into CASSEGLARARNEQFF. Supplemented by reference TRBV9 and TRBJ2-1, the full variable domain reads DSGVTQTPKHLITATGQRVTLRCSPRSGDLSVYWYQQSLDQGLQFLIQYYNGEERAKGNILERFSAQQFPDLHSELNLSSLELGDSALYFCASSEGLARARNEQFFGPGTRLTVL.

The chain links TRBV6-6 to TRBJ1-5; D perhaps matches TRBD1 (5 bases). Germline V gene sequence: CDR1 MNHNY, CDR2 SVGAGI (reference sequence). V was pared by 4 bases and J by 0 bases, with 13 bases between. This CDR3 has 16 amino acids. CDR3 region: CASSSPLGVSNQPQHF. The CDR3 DNA reads TGTGCCAGCAGTTCCCCTCTGGGGGTTAGCAATCAGCCCCAGCATTTT.

The chain uses TRBV29-1 and TRBJ1-2, with TRBD1 as a possible D gene (6 bases). Trimming shortened V by 0 bases and J by 8 bases, and 13 bases separated the two germline ends. Germline lookup yields CDR1 SQVTM and CDR2 ANQGSEA. The CDR3 loop spans 13 amino acids. The DNA for the CDR3 is TGCAGCGTTGAAGATGTCCAGGGGTGGGGCTACACCTTC. Protein product: CSVEDVQGWGYTF.

This clone was recorded once. This chain joins TRBV9 and TRBJ2-3; D is possibly TRBD2 (5 bases). The CDR3 runs to 17 residues. Trimming shortened V by 10 bases and J by 0 bases, and 24 bases separated the two germline ends. Germline V lookup: CDR1 SGDLS, CDR2 YYNGEE. Here the CDR3 DNA reads TGTGCCGGCTCTCCCCTCGGCAGCGGTACTAGCACAGATACGCAGTATTTT. Protein sequence: CAGSPLGSGTSTDTQYF.

The rearrangement joins TRBV6-1 to TRBJ1-2; 9 bases line up with TRBD1. The CDR3 loop spans 13 amino acids. Trimming cost V 7 bases and J 6 bases; bases outside gene matches: 6. CDR1 is MNHNS, CDR2 SASEGT, per germline. The CDR3 DNA reads TGTGCCAGCACCGTATGGACAGGGGATGGCTACACCTTC. This codes for CASTVWTGDGYTF.

The V call is TRBV2, the J call TRBJ1-5; TRBD1 matches at 10 bases. V lost 4 bases to trimming and J lost 3 bases; unmatched junction nucleotides: 3. In germline, CDR1 is SNHLY, CDR2 FYNNEI. The CDR3 runs 15 residues. The CDR3 DNA follows: TGTGCCAGCAGTGCGGGACAGGGGATCAATCAGCCCCAGCATTTT. Protein sequence: CASSAGQGINQPQHF.

The chain is built from TRBV6-5 and TRBJ2-5; 8 nucleotides agree with TRBD1. The V gene's germline CDR1 is MNHEY and CDR2 SVGAGI. The CDR3 extends over 14 amino acids. V shed 7 bases and J 2 bases; nucleotides not matched to a gene: 6. The CDR3 sequence is CASKRGQAQETQYF. As DNA, the CDR3 is TGTGCCAGCAAAAGGGGACAGGCACAAGAGACCCAGTACTTC.

The chain employs TRBV19 and TRBJ1-6; D is perhaps TRBD1 (5 bases). Trimming removed 8 bases at V and 7 bases at J, with 21 bases between. In germline, CDR1 is LNHDA, CDR2 SQIVND (reference sequence). The CDR3 has 16 residues. CDR3 coding DNA: TGTGCCAGTGGTTCCCGACAGTCCTCCGGGAATTCACCCCTCCACTTT. Translating it yields CASGSRQSSGNSPLHF. The entire variable domain, with the rest obtained from reference TRBV19 and TRBJ1-6, is as follows: DGGITQSPKYLFRKEGQNVTLSCEQNLNHDAMYWYRQDPGQGLRLIYYSQIVNDFQKGDIAEGYSVSREKKESFPLTVTSAQKNPTAFYLCASGSRQSSGNSPLHFGNGTRLTVT.